This TCR beta chain was profiled in a study of vaccination and CD4 T cells after COVID-19. Time point noted: late sampling 161 to 241 days after vaccination in a few convalescent patients. Treatment here: approximately nine-day PBMC culture with coronavirus spike peptide pools or control peptides (ViraFEST assay). An Oncomine TCR Beta short-read assay was used to sequence the DNA from cultured CD4+ T cells. TCRdb reprocessed the PCR reads via MiXCR and lists one record per CDR3 protein. Of about 30,000 distinct CDR3 sequences listed, 36% are singletons. Notes on this clonotype: The antigen remains undetermined.

The CDR3 sequence is 14 residues long. CDR1 and CDR2 from the germline V gene are KGHDR and SFDVKD. V was shortened by 4 bases and J by 5 bases, with 13 bases between the two germline ends. This chain uses TRBV24-1 with TRBJ2-5; no clear D gene. This clonotype originated in a human donor who had recovered from COVID-19. This material consisted of CD4+ T cells from blood, cultured in vitro, taken about 7 months after SARS-CoV-2 vaccination. CDR3 sequence reads: CATSDPAGVETQYF. Written as DNA, the CDR3 is TGTGCCACCAGTGACCCGGCCGGTGTGGAGACCCAGTACTTC.